The entry below describes one T cell receptor (beta chain). The sample is drawn from a study of blood T cell repertoires in COVID-19. About the research overall: From the United States, Italy and Spain came samples of acute and convalescent COVID-19. Nucleic acid was either cDNA or gDNA, and it came from T cells, B-cell-depleted T cells, or PBMCs.

In the source study's methods: By means of reference gene primer amplification, nucleated cell counts were estimated. The repertoire was sequenced with immunoSEQ multiplex PCR; TCRdb's copy has only in-frame clones and lacks some. V, J and clone size are those of that table, while D and trimming were read from the DNA. The sample includes 300,000 to 400,000 clones, more than 75% of them seen just once. The CDR3 is 18 residues long. From germline, CDR1 is SEHNR and CDR2 FQNEAQ (reference sequence). Trimming pared 3 bases from V and 4 bases from J, leaving 24 bases between. This clonotype originated in a woman aged 18-29 years who had recovered from COVID-19. V and J are TRBV7-9 and TRBJ1-2; D uncertain. Sequencing used peripheral blood. DNA for the CDR3: TGTGCCAGCAGCTTGGCCGGCGGAGACTCCCCTCTAGGCTATGGCTACACCTTC. Protein: CASSLAGGDSPLGYGYTF.